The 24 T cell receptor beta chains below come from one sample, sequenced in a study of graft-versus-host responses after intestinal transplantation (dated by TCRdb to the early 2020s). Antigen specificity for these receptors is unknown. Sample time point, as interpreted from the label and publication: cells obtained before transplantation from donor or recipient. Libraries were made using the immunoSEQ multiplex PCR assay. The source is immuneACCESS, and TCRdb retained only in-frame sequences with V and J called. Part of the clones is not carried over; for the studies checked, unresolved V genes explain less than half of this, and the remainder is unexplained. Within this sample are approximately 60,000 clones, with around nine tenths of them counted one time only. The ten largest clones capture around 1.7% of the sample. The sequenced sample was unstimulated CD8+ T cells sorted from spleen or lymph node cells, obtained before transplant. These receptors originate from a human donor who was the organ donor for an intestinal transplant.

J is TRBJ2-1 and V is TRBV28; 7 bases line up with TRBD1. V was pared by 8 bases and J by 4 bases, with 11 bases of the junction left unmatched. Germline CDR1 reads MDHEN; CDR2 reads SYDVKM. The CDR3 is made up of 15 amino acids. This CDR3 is CASRGRGRFYNEQFF. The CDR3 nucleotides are TGTGCCAGCCGAGGAAGGGGGCGCTTTTACAATGAGCAGTTCTTC.

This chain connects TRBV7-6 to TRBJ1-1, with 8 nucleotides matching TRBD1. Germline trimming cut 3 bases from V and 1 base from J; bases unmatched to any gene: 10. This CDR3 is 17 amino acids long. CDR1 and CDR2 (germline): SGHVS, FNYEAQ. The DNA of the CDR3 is TGTGCCAGCAGCTTCAACCTCCCGGGACAGGAGAACACTGAAGCTTTCTTT. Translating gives CASSFNLPGQENTEAFF.

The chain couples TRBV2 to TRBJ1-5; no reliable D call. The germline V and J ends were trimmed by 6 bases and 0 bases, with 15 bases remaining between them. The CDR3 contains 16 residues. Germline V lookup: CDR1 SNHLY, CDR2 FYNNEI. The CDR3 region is CASSKLAEYSNQPQHF. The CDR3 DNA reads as TGTGCCAGCAGCAAGTTGGCAGAATATAGCAATCAGCCCCAGCATTTT. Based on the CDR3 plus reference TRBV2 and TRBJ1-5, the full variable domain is EPEVTQTPSHQVTQMGQEVILRCVPISNHLYFYWYRQILGQKVEFLVSFYNNEISEKSEIFDDQFSVERPDGSNFTLKIRSTKLEDSAMYFCASSKLAEYSNQPQHFGDGTRLSIL.

CDR3 sequence reads: CASSWDSTYEQYF. In nucleotides, the CDR3 is TGCGCCAGCAGCTGGGACAGTACCTACGAGCAGTACTTC. This chain uses TRBV5-1 with TRBJ2-7, with 7 bases that match TRBD1. This CDR3 has 13 residues. V gave up 3 bases and J gave up 2 bases; unmatched junction bases: 2. From germline, CDR1 is SGHRS and CDR2 YFSETQ. The full variable domain, with the rest looked up from reference TRBV5-1 and TRBJ2-7, is KAGVTQTPRYLIKTRGQQVTLSCSPISGHRSVSWYQQTPGQGLQFLFEYFSETQRNKGNFPGRFSGRQFSNSRSEMNVSTLELGDSALYLCASSWDSTYEQYFGPGTRLTVT.

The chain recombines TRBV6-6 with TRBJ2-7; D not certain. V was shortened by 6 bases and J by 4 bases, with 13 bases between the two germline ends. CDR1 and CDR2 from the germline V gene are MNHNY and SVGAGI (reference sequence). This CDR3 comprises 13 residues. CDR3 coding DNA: TGTGCCAGCAGACCTAATATGATTTACGAGCAGTACTTC. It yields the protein CASRPNMIYEQYF.

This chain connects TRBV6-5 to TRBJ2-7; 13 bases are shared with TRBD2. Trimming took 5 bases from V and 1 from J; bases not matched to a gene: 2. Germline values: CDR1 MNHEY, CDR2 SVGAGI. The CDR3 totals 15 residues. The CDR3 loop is CASSILAGGSYEQYF. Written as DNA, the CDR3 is TGTGCCAGCAGTATACTAGCGGGAGGGTCCTACGAGCAGTACTTC.

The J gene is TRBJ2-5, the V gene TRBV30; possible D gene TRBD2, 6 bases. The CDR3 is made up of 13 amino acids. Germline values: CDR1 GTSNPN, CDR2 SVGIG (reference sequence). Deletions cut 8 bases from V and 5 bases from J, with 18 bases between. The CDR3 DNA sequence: TGTGCCCGTAAAGGGCGGGGCGGGGAGACCCAGTACTTC. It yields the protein CARKGRGGETQYF.

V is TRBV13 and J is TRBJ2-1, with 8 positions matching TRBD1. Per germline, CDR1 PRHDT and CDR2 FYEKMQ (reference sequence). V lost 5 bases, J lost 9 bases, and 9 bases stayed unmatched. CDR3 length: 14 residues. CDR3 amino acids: CASSRRTGSGEQFF. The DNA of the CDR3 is TGTGCCAGCAGCCGACGGACAGGGTCGGGTGAGCAGTTCTTC.

The CDR3 DNA reads as TGCGCCAGCAGCCCGGACAGATTGAACACTGAAGCTTTCTTT. This translates into CASSPDRLNTEAFF. The chain has TRBV4-1 and TRBJ1-1, with TRBD1 as a possible D gene (6 bases). Per germline, CDR1 MGHRA and CDR2 YSYEKL. The CDR3 sequence is 14 residues long. Trimming removed 4 bases at V and 0 bases at J, with 9 bases between.

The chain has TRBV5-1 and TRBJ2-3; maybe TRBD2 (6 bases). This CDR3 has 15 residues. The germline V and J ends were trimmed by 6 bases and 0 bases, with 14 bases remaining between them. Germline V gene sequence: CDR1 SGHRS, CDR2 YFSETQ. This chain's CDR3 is CASTRRVVSTDTQYF. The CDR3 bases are TGCGCCAGCACTCGGAGGGTCGTAAGCACAGATACGCAGTATTTT.

The CDR3 DNA follows: TGTGCCAGCAGCCCTCCGTCGGTATTTAATCAGCCCCAGCATTTT. This translates into CASSPPSVFNQPQHF. The V and J genes are TRBV7-2 and TRBJ1-5; D is unresolved. The CDR3 sequence is 15 residues long. V lost 5 bases to trimming and J lost 4 bases, with 15 bases between them. Per germline, CDR1 SGHTA and CDR2 FQGNSA. Combining the CDR3 with reference TRBV7-2 and TRBJ1-5 gives the whole variable domain GAGVSQSPSNKVTEKGKDVELRCDPISGHTALYWYRQSLGQGLEFLIYFQGNSAPDKSGLPSDRFSAERTGGSVSTLTIQRTQQEDSAVYLCASSPPSVFNQPQHFGDGTRLSIL.

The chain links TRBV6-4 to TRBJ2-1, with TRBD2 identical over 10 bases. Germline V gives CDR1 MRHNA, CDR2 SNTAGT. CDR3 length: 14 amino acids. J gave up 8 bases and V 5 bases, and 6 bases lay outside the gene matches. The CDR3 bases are TGTGCCAGCAGTCCCGGACTAGCGGTCGATGAGCAGTTCTTC. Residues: CASSPGLAVDEQFF.

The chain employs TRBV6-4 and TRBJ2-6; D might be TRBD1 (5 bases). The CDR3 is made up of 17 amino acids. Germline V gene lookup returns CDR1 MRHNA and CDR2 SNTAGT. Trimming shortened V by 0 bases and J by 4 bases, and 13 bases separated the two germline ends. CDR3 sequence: CASSDSNSQGGANVLTF. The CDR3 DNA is TGTGCCAGCAGTGACTCGAATAGCCAGGGAGGGGCCAACGTCCTGACTTTC.

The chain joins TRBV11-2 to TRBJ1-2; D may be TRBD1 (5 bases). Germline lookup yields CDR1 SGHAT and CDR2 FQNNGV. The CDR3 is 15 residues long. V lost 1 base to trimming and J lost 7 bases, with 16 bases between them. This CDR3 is CASSLAWRGRGGYTF. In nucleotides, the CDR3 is TGTGCCAGCAGCTTAGCTTGGAGGGGCCGGGGTGGCTACACCTTC. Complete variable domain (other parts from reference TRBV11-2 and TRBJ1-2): EAGVAQSPRYKIIEKRQSVAFWCNPISGHATLYWYQQILGQGPKLLIQFQNNGVVDDSQLPKDRFSAERLKGVDSTLKIQPAKLEDSAVYLCASSLAWRGRGGYTFGSGTRLTVV.

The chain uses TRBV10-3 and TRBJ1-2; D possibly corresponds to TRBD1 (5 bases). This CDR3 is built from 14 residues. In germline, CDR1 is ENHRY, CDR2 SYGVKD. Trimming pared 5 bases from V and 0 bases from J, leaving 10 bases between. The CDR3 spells CAISYSGSNYGYTF. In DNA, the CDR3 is TGTGCCATCAGTTATTCAGGGTCTAACTATGGCTACACCTTC.

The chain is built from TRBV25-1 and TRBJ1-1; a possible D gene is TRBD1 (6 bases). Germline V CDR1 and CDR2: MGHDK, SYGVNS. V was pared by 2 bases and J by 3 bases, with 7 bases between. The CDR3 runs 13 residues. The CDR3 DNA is TGTGCCAGCAGTGAAGGACAGTACACTGAAGCTTTCTTT. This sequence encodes CASSEGQYTEAFF.

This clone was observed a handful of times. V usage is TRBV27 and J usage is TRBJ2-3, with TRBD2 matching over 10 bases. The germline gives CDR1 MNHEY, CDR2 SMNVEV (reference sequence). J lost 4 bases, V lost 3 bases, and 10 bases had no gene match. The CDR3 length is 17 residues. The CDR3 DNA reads TGTGCCAGCAGTTTGAGTGCTAGCGGGAGTCTTGCAGATACGCAGTATTTT. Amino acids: CASSLSASGSLADTQYF.

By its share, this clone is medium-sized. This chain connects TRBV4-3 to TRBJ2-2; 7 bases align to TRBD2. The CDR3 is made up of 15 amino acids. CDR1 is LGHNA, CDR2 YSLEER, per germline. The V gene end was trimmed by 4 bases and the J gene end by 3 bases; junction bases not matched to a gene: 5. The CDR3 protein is CASSREGGYTGELFF. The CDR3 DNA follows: TGCGCCAGCAGCCGGGAGGGCGGTTACACCGGGGAGCTGTTTTTT.

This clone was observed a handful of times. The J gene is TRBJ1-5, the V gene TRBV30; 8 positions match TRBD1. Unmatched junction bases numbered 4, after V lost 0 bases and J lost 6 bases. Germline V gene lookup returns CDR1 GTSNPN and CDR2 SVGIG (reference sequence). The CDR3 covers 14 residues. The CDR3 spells CAWSVTGGSQPQHF. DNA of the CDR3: TGTGCCTGGAGTGTAACAGGGGGAAGTCAGCCCCAGCATTTT.

The CDR3 DNA is TGTGCCAGCAGTTTTGGCCGACTCTCTGGAAACACCATATATTTT. This encodes CASSFGRLSGNTIYF. The chain recombines TRBV28 with TRBJ1-3, with D unresolved. The CDR3 is made up of 15 amino acids. The V end lost 3 bases, the J end lost 0 bases, and 9 bases lay between the germline ends. In germline, CDR1 is MDHEN, CDR2 SYDVKM.

CDR3 nucleotides: TGTGCCAGCAGTGGGTTGGACACCAGCTACGAGCAGTACTTC. Translating it yields CASSGLDTSYEQYF. This sequence joins TRBV6-6 and TRBJ2-7; a possible D gene is TRBD1 (5 bases). Germline V gives CDR1 MNHNY, CDR2 SVGAGI (reference sequence). Trimming took off 5 bases at V and 3 bases at J, with 14 bases between the two ends. The CDR3 totals 14 residues.

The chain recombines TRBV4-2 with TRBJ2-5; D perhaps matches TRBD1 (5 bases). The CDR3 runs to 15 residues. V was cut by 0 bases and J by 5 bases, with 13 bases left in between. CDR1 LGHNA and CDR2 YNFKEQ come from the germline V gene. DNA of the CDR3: TGTGCCAGCAGCCAAGATCCTAAAGGGGTTGAGACCCAGTACTTC. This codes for CASSQDPKGVETQYF.

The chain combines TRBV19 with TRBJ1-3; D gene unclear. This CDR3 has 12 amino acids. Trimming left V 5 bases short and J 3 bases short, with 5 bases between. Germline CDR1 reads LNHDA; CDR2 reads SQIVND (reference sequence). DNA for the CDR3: TGTGCCAGTAGTTCAAATGGAAACACCATATATTTT. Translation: CASSSNGNTIYF.

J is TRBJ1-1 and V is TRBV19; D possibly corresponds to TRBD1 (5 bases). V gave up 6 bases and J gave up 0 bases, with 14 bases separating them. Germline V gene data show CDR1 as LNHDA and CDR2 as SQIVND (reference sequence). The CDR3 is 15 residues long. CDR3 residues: CASRGLPGMNTEAFF. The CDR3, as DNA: TGTGCCAGTAGGGGACTTCCCGGGATGAACACTGAAGCTTTCTTT.